This TCR beta chain is from a study of Graves' ophthalmopathy and Graves' hyperthyroidism. The study's findings and limits: Most expanded thyroid clonotypes above 0.001 frequency also appeared in blood.

RNA transcripts were the source from which TCR beta CDR3 regions were amplified. The library came from an HTBI-primed first-round RT-PCR and a second-round multiplex PCR. TCRdb fed the multiplex PCR reads into MiXCR, producing one record per CDR3 protein. The sample lists roughly 160,000 distinct CDR3 sequences, approximately 40% occurring once. Germline V gene data show CDR1 as PRHDT and CDR2 as FYEKMQ (reference sequence). The V gene lost 2 bases and the J gene lost 3 bases, with 11 bases spanning the gap. This CDR3 is built from 14 residues. This clonotype was seen many times. The antigen is not known. Donors with ophthalmopathy: moderate-to-severe activity, CAS ≥3, NOSPECS ≥4, duration under 3 months.

The J gene is TRBJ2-7, the V gene TRBV13, with D maybe TRBD2 (6 bases). The sample taken for sequencing was peripheral blood. The TCR was taken from a man aged 25-45 years with Graves' ophthalmopathy. The chain's CDR3 is CASSLREADYEQYF. CDR3 DNA: TGTGCCAGCAGCTTAAGGGAGGCAGACTACGAGCAGTACTTC. Full variable domain (rest looked up from reference TRBV13 and TRBJ2-7): AAGVIQSPRHLIKEKRETATLKCYPIPRHDTVYWYQQGPGQDPQFLISFYEKMQSDKGSIPDRFSAQQFSDYHSELNMSSLELGDSALYFCASSLREADYEQYFGPGTRLTVT.